The 27 T cell receptor beta chains below were found in one sample sequenced in a study of T cell responses to AZD1222 COVID-19 vaccine. Profiled with immunoSEQ multiplex PCR; TCRdb holds only in-frame clones, not every one. Among 100,000 to 150,000 clones, 92% were seen once, and the ten largest hold 0.9% to 1.2%. The material was peripheral blood, obtained on day 0 of AZD1222 vaccination. The receptors derive from an adult in good health.

The chain uses TRBV7-9 and TRBJ2-7, with TRBD2 matching over 8 bases. This CDR3 has 18 amino acids. The germline V gene encodes CDR1 SEHNR and CDR2 FQNEAQ (reference sequence). Trimming cost V 4 bases and J 4 bases; bases outside gene matches: 18. CDR3 in DNA: TGTGCCAGCAGCTCCCAAGCAGCCCGCGGGAGGCCGAGATACGAGCAGTACTTC. Translating it yields CASSSQAARGRPRYEQYF.

This chain connects TRBV7-8 to TRBJ1-1; D perhaps matches TRBD1 (5 bases). V was shortened by 5 bases and J by 0 bases, with 13 bases between the two germline ends. Per the germline V gene, CDR1 is SGHVS and CDR2 is FQNEAQ. This CDR3 is 15 amino acids long. The CDR3 spells CASSLPGHMNTEAFF. CDR3 DNA: TGTGCCAGCAGCCTCCCAGGACACATGAACACTGAAGCTTTCTTT.

J is TRBJ1-4 and V is TRBV5-8; maybe TRBD1 (5 bases). Looked up from germline, CDR1 is SGHTS and CDR2 is YDEGEE. Trimming stripped 4 bases from V and 4 bases from J, with 14 bases between. The CDR3 spans 15 residues. The CDR3 reads CASSPTGRGNEKLFF. CDR3 sequence (DNA): TGTGCCAGCAGCCCCACGGGGCGTGGTAATGAAAAACTGTTTTTT.

This clone was picked up a small number of times. The chain has TRBV7-9 and TRBJ2-7; D is undetermined. The CDR3 is 12 amino acids. V shed 3 bases and J shed 5 bases, with 8 bases lying between them. Germline V gives CDR1 SEHNR, CDR2 FQNEAQ (reference sequence). CDR3: CASSFISDEQYF. The DNA for the CDR3 is TGTGCCAGCAGCTTCATCAGCGACGAGCAGTACTTC.

The chain carries TRBV6-6 and TRBJ2-7, with unresolved D. CDR1 is MNHNY and CDR2 is SVGAGI in the germline V gene (reference sequence). V lost 2 bases and J lost 0, with 8 bases in between. CDR3 length: 14 residues. The CDR3 loop is CASSYDQSSYEQYF. In DNA form, the CDR3 reads TGTGCCAGCAGTTACGACCAAAGCTCCTACGAGCAGTACTTC.

The chain links TRBV7-2 to TRBJ2-4, with no clear D. V dropped 4 bases and J dropped 1 base, with 5 bases sitting between them. Germline V CDR1 and CDR2: SGHTA, FQGNSA. This CDR3 contains 13 residues. CDR3 in amino acids: CASSSPAKNIQYF. The CDR3 nucleotides are TGTGCCAGCAGCTCCCCTGCCAAAAACATTCAGTACTTC.

The chain links TRBV9 to TRBJ2-7, with 8 bases identical to TRBD2. Germline CDR1 SGDLS, CDR2 YYNGEE. This CDR3 region has 16 residues. J lost 0 bases, V lost 0 bases, and 5 bases had no gene match. CDR3 DNA sequence: TGTGCCAGCAGCGTAGGGGCTAGCGGGTACTCCTACGAGCAGTACTTC. The encoded protein is CASSVGASGYSYEQYF.

This clone was picked up a small number of times. This rearrangement joins TRBV28 to TRBJ1-2; possible D gene TRBD1, 5 bases. The germline V gene has CDR1 MDHEN and CDR2 SYDVKM. Between the trimmed V and J ends, which lost 5 bases and 6 bases, there was a span of 16 bases. CDR3 length: 14 amino acids. The CDR3 DNA follows: TGTGCCAGCAGTGGCCCCATGACAGCGGATGGCTACACCTTC. It translates to CASSGPMTADGYTF.

The rearrangement joins TRBV5-1 to TRBJ2-5; D gene uncertain. The CDR3 covers 13 residues. Germline lookup yields CDR1 SGHRS and CDR2 YFSETQ. V was shortened by 5 bases and J by 0 bases, with 8 bases between the two germline ends. In nucleotides, the CDR3 is TGCGCCAGCAGTGGCTGGGACCAAGAGACCCAGTACTTC. This translates into CASSGWDQETQYF.

The rearrangement uses TRBV7-9 and TRBJ1-5; 10 nucleotides align to TRBD1. Germline CDR1 SEHNR, CDR2 FQNEAQ (reference sequence). This CDR3 contains 17 residues. Trimming at V came to 4 bases and at J to 5 bases, leaving 11 bases not matched to a gene. The DNA of the CDR3 is TGTGCCAGCAGCTCCAAGTGGGACAGGGGTGAGGATCAGCCCCAGCATTTT. Translation gives CASSSKWDRGEDQPQHF.

The chain couples TRBV4-1 to TRBJ2-1; 12 nucleotides align to TRBD2. With 4 bases clipped from V and 2 bases from J, the junction kept 9 bases outside the gene matches. The CDR3 consists of 18 residues. Germline CDR1 is MGHRA and CDR2 is YSYEKL. In nucleotides, the CDR3 is TGCGCCAGCAGCCGGGGAGGACTAGCGGGAAAGGCCTACAATGAGCAGTTCTTC. Protein: CASSRGGLAGKAYNEQFF.

A single count supports this clone. The CDR3 loop reads CASSTDLENEQFF. CDR3 bases: TGTGCCAGCAGCACTGACTTGGAGAATGAGCAGTTCTTC. The chain links TRBV11-1 to TRBJ2-1; the D is unclear. V shed 5 bases and J shed 7 bases, with 12 bases lying between them. CDR3 size: 13 residues. Germline assignment: CDR1 SGHAT and CDR2 FQDESV (reference sequence). Drawing the rest from reference TRBV11-1 and TRBJ2-1, the complete variable domain is EAEVAQSPRYKITEKSQAVAFWCDPISGHATLYWYRQILGQGPELLVQFQDESVVDDSQLPKDRFSAERLKGVDSTLKIQPAELGDSAMYLCASSTDLENEQFFGPGTRLTVL.

This chain uses TRBV19 with TRBJ1-5; possibly TRBD1 for D (6 bases). This CDR3 has 14 amino acids. V shed 5 bases and J shed 0 bases, with 8 bases lying between them. Per the germline V gene, CDR1 is LNHDA and CDR2 is SQIVND (reference sequence). In nucleotides, the CDR3 is TGTGCCAGTAGTGGACAGATTAGCAATCAGCCCCAGCATTTT. Its translation is CASSGQISNQPQHF.

The chain uses TRBV5-4 and TRBJ2-5; D uncertain. The V gene lost 2 bases and the J gene lost 5 bases, with 7 bases spanning the gap. From germline, CDR1 is SGHNT and CDR2 YYREEE (reference sequence). This CDR3 has 12 residues. CDR3 sequence: CASSLLTETQYF. The CDR3 DNA reads as TGTGCCAGCAGCTTACTTACGGAGACCCAGTACTTC. The full variable domain, its missing parts supplied by reference TRBV5-4 and TRBJ2-5, is ETGVTQSPTHLIKTRGQQVTLRCSSQSGHNTVSWYQQALGQGPQFIFQYYREEENGRGNFPPRFSGLQFPNYSSELNVNALELDDSALYLCASSLLTETQYFGPGTRLLVL.

This chain connects TRBV15 to TRBJ2-1; 7 bases align to TRBD2. Germline V gene data show CDR1 as LNHNV and CDR2 as YYDKDF (reference sequence). This CDR3 spans 16 amino acids. J was trimmed by 2 bases and V by 1 base; bases with no gene match: 5. Written as DNA, the CDR3 is TGTGCCACCAGCAGAGCGGGCGGGAGCGCCTACAATGAGCAGTTCTTC. This sequence encodes CATSRAGGSAYNEQFF.

The chain carries TRBV20-1 and TRBJ2-2; D not certain. Germline assignment: CDR1 DFQATT and CDR2 SNEGSKA (reference sequence). Trimming left V 5 bases short and J 8 bases short, with 9 bases between. The CDR3 loop spans 11 amino acids. The CDR3 loop is CSASSLGELFF. For the CDR3, the DNA is TGCAGTGCTTCCTCTTTGGGGGAGCTGTTTTTT.

This chain links TRBV4-1 with TRBJ1-5, with TRBD1 identical over 7 bases. The CDR3 spans 14 residues. In germline, CDR1 is MGHRA, CDR2 YSYEKL. Germline trimming cut 5 bases from V and 7 bases from J; bases unmatched to any gene: 8. This CDR3 is CASSRGQVGQPQHF. As DNA, the CDR3 is TGCGCCAGCAGCAGAGGACAGGTTGGGCAGCCCCAGCATTTT.

The chain couples TRBV6-5 to TRBJ1-2; a possible D gene is TRBD1 (5 bases). Trimming shortened V by 2 bases and J by 4 bases, and 11 bases separated the two germline ends. The CDR3 is 14 amino acids. Germline-derived CDR1 and CDR2 are MNHEY and SVGAGI. CDR3 in amino acids: CASSYTGLLYGYTF. The CDR3 DNA sequence: TGTGCCAGCAGTTACACGGGGCTTCTCTATGGCTACACCTTC.

This chain joins TRBV6-2 or TRBV6-3 and TRBJ2-7; 12 bases match TRBD2. Per the germline V gene, CDR1 is MNHEY and CDR2 is SVGEGT. The CDR3 runs to 15 residues. V lost 6 bases, J lost 1 base, and 4 bases stayed unmatched. DNA of the CDR3: TGTGCCAGCAGCACCCTAGCGGGAGGGTCCTACGAGCAGTACTTC. Its translation: CASSTLAGGSYEQYF.

This clone was recorded once. The CDR3: CASSQDPGVSAFF. CDR3 bases: TGTGCCAGCAGCCAAGATCCCGGGGTTAGTGCTTTCTTT. The chain couples TRBV3-1 (or the pseudogene TRBV3-2) to TRBJ1-1; D is unclear. Germline-derived CDR1 and CDR2 are LGHDT and YNNKEL (reference sequence). The V and J ends lost 0 bases and 11 bases respectively, with 13 bases between them. This CDR3 contains 13 residues.

This clone occurred a few times. This sequence joins TRBV19 and TRBJ1-5; 9 bases match TRBD1. This CDR3 is built from 14 residues. CDR1 is LNHDA and CDR2 is SQIVND in the germline V gene (reference sequence). V was clipped by 4 bases and J by 7 bases; unmatched bases: 5. CDR3 DNA sequence: TGTGCCAGTAGTAAAACAGGGGGCTGGCAGCCCCAGCATTTT. It is translated as CASSKTGGWQPQHF.

CDR3 in DNA: TGTGCCAGCAGCCCCCGTAGGGGAGGGGCCTACGAGCAGTACTTC. It specifies CASSPRRGGAYEQYF. The chain joins TRBV11-2 to TRBJ2-7, with TRBD2 identical over 7 bases. Per germline, CDR1 SGHAT and CDR2 FQNNGV. The trim removed 5 bases at V and 2 bases at J, leaving 9 bases unmatched. The CDR3 is made up of 15 amino acids.

V usage is TRBV3-1 (or the pseudogene TRBV3-2) and J usage is TRBJ1-2; TRBD1 might be the D (5 bases). The CDR3 totals 13 residues. Germline V gene sequence: CDR1 LGHDT, CDR2 YNNKEL (reference sequence). Trimming left V 3 bases short and J 5 bases short, with 10 bases between. The CDR3 coding sequence is TGTGCCAGCAGCCACTCAGGGTTTTATGGCTACACCTTC. It yields the protein CASSHSGFYGYTF.

V is TRBV7-3 and J is TRBJ2-3; D assignment may be TRBD1 or TRBD2 (7 bases each). The CDR3 covers 15 residues. Germline V gene data show CDR1 as SGHTA and CDR2 as FQGTGA. V gave up 5 bases and J gave up 5 bases, with 17 bases separating them. In DNA, the CDR3 is TGTGCCAGCAGCATTCCTCAGGGGGGGATAGATACGCAGTATTTT. Encoded protein: CASSIPQGGIDTQYF.

V is TRBV6-6 and J is TRBJ1-2; no reliable D call. With 0 bases removed from V and 3 bases from J, the gap between germline ends came to 8 bases. This CDR3 has 14 amino acids. Germline V gene sequence: CDR1 MNHNY, CDR2 SVGAGI (reference sequence). The DNA for the CDR3 is TGTGCCAGCAGTTACTCGCCTGAGGACTATGGCTACACCTTC. Translation: CASSYSPEDYGYTF.

V is TRBV14 and J is TRBJ1-6; D unclear. CDR1 is SGHDN and CDR2 is FVKESK in the germline V gene. V gave up 6 bases and J gave up 9 bases, with 0 bases separating them. The CDR3 is made up of 9 amino acids. The DNA of the CDR3 is TGTGCCAGCAGTTCACCCCTCCACTTT. It codes for CASSSPLHF.

The chain combines TRBV14 with TRBJ2-1, with 12 bases matching TRBD2. The CDR3 covers 16 residues. J lost 8 bases, V lost 4 bases, and 9 bases had no gene match. Germline CDR1 SGHDN, CDR2 FVKESK. The CDR3 nucleotides are TGTGCCAGCAGCCTGCGCGGACTAGCGGGATTCGATGAGCAGTTCTTC. Translated: CASSLRGLAGFDEQFF. The whole variable domain, remainder taken from reference TRBV14 and TRBJ2-1, is EAGVTQFPSHSVIEKGQTVTLRCDPISGHDNLYWYRRVMGKEIKFLLHFVKESKQDESGMPNNRFLAERTGGTYSTLKVQPAELEDSGVYFCASSLRGLAGFDEQFFGPGTRLTVL.